Listed below are T cell receptor beta chains from one sample, sequenced in a study of T cells in Graves' hyperthyroidism and ophthalmopathy. TCRdb reprocessed the multiplex PCR reads via MiXCR and lists one record per CDR3 protein. The data show around 600,000 distinct CDR3 sequences, with 16% seen just once and around 3.3% held by the top ten. Source material: blood. Every receptor here comes from a woman between 40 and 55 years old with Graves' ophthalmopathy. CDR3s include the opening cysteine and the closing phenylalanine or tryptophan. Fields, in order: J gene, clone size, D gene, V gene, CDR3 DNA, CDR3 protein. D genes are given only for firm matches. Clone size, where shown, is once, few, many, or a class for clones that have expanded.

>TRBJ2-7|many|TRBD2|TRBV10-1
TGCGCCAGCAGTGGGACTAGCGGGAGGGCCTTTAGGGAGCAGTACTTC
CASSGTSGRAFREQYF
>TRBJ1-1|few|NA|TRBV7-9
TGTGCCAGCAGCTTGATCGGGGGGGCTTTTGGCACTGAAGCTTTCTTT
CASSLIGGAFGTEAFF
>TRBJ2-3|NA|TRBD2|TRBV6-1
TGTGCCAGCATCTATAGCGGGGCAGATACGCAGTATTTT
CASIYSGADTQYF
>TRBJ2-3|once|NA|TRBV10-2
TGCGCCAGCCGCAAACACTGGGAGACAGATACGCAGTATTTT
CASRKHWETDTQYF
>TRBJ2-1|many|NA|TRBV3-1
TGTGCCAGCAGCCAAGGGTGGAGAAATGAGCAGTTCTTC
CASSQGWRNEQFF
>TRBJ1-5|few|NA|TRBV28
TGTGCCAGCAGTTTATCGCTCCCCGGGCCCCAGCATTTT
CASSLSLPGPQHF
>TRBJ1-1|many|NA|TRBV11-2
TGTGCCAGCAGCTTAGATCCGGGTGTCACTGAAGCTTTCTTT
CASSLDPGVTEAFF
>TRBJ1-2|few|NA|TRBV15
TGTGCCACCACCCTCGGTCCGGGAGGAACCGGCTACACCTTC
CATTLGPGGTGYTF
>TRBJ1-1|many|NA|TRBV2
TGTGCCAGCATTGAGATGACTGAAGCTTTCTTT
CASIEMTEAFF
>TRBJ1-5|NA|NA|TRBV27
TGTGCCAGCAGTTCACAGGGCCCCAATCAGCCCCAGCGTTTT
CASSSQGPNQPQRF
>TRBJ2-7|many|NA|TRBV6-1
TGTGCCAGCAGTTTTAATTTGGGGGAGGTGAGCTACGAGCAGTACTTC
CASSFNLGEVSYEQYF
>TRBJ2-2|many|TRBD1|TRBV7-2
TGTGCCAGCAGCTTTTTGCAGGGGGCCACCGGGGAGCTGTTTTTT
CASSFLQGATGELFF
>TRBJ2-6|NA|NA|TRBV27
TGTGCCAGCAGTTACGCTCACTCTGGGGCCAACGTCCTGACTTTC
CASSYAHSGANVLTF
>TRBJ1-1|NA|NA|TRBV27
TGTGCCAGCAGTTACTCAGGGTCGCCTGAAGCTTTCTTT
CASSYSGSPEAFF
>TRBJ2-4|few|NA|TRBV4-1
TGCGCCAGCAGCCAACAACGTGCGGGACGGGGGGCTGTTAAAAACATTCAGTACTTC
CASSQQRAGRGAVKNIQYF
>TRBJ2-1|many|TRBD1|TRBV12-3/TRBV12-4
TGTGCCAGCAATGGACAGGGGTCCTACAATGAGCAGTTCTTC
CASNGQGSYNEQFF
>TRBJ1-5|NA|NA|TRBV6-2/TRBV6-3
TGTTCGACGCGGGAAGCTTTGGGGGGTGGTCAGCCCCAGCATTTT
CSTREALGGGQPQHF
>TRBJ2-1|few|TRBD2|TRBV25-1
TGTGCCAGCGGGGGGACTAGCGTGGGTGAGCAGTTCTTC
CASGGTSVGEQFF
>TRBJ1-1|many|TRBD1|TRBV6-1
TGTGCCAGCAGAAGCAGACAGGGCGATAACACTGAAGCTTTCTTT
CASRSRQGDNTEAFF
>TRBJ2-7|many|TRBD1|TRBV28
TGTGCCAGCAGTCCGATAGGGGGGACAGGGGCTCGGGTCGCCTACGAGCAGTACTTC
CASSPIGGTGARVAYEQYF
>TRBJ2-7|NA|NA|TRBV4-1
TGCGCCAGCAGCCAAGAGCCGGCAGGGCGCTACGAGCAGTACTTC
CASSQEPAGRYEQYF
>TRBJ2-3|many|NA|TRBV3-1
TGTGCCAGCAGCCAAGGGACAGCAGATACGCAGTATTTT
CASSQGTADTQYF
>TRBJ2-7|many|NA|TRBV11-1
TGTGCCAGCAGCTTGCGCAGCTCCTACGAGCAGTACTTC
CASSLRSSYEQYF
>TRBJ1-5|many|NA|TRBV3-1
TGTGCCAGCAGCCAAGATAGGCTGGCCCAGCCCCAGCATTTT
CASSQDRLAQPQHF
>TRBJ2-2|NA|NA|TRBV7-6
TGTGCCAGCACCAACAGAGAGGGCAGGCCGAACACCGGGGAGCTGTTTTTT
CASTNREGRPNTGELFF
>TRBJ1-6|few|NA|TRBV20-1
TGCAGTGCAAGAGGGTACTCCTATAATTCACCCCTCCACTTT
CSARGYSYNSPLHF
>TRBJ2-3|once|NA|TRBV12-3/TRBV12-4
TGTGCCAGCAGTTTAGAGGGGGTTCCCCCAGATACGCAGTATTTT
CASSLEGVPPDTQYF
>TRBJ1-1|NA|NA|TRBV19
TGTGCCAGTAGTATAGGGCAGGGAGGTGGAGCTTTCTTT
CASSIGQGGGAFF
>TRBJ1-6|few|NA|TRBV6-5
TGTGCCAGCAGTTATGAGATCTATAATTCACCCCTCCACTTT
CASSYEIYNSPLHF
>TRBJ1-1|many|NA|TRBV29-1
TGCAGCGTTAAGGACGTACCATTGGCTGAAGCTTTCTTT
CSVKDVPLAEAFF
>TRBJ2-1|few|TRBD1|TRBV7-3
TGTGCCAGCAGCTCCGGGACAGGGAAAAGGAGGGCCTACCACAATGAGCAGTTCTTC
CASSSGTGKRRAYHNEQFF
>TRBJ1-1|few|TRBD1|TRBV7-3
TGTGCCAGCAGCTTAACAGGGGGCATCACTGAAGCTTTCTTT
CASSLTGGITEAFF
>TRBJ2-7|NA|TRBD2|TRBV6-5
TGTGCCAGCAGTTACAACCCAGCGGGGGAGCAGTACTTC
CASSYNPAGEQYF
>TRBJ2-1|many|NA|TRBV6-1
TGTGCCAGCAGTGAAGGAGCAGGAGGGAATGAGCAGTTCTTC
CASSEGAGGNEQFF
>TRBJ1-2|NA|NA|TRBV20-1
TGCAGTGCTAGAAACACAGGCTATGGCTACACCTTC
CSARNTGYGYTF
>TRBJ2-1|NA|TRBD2|TRBV6-1
TGTGCCAGCAGTGGGTTAGCGGGAGGACACTCCTACAATGAGCAGTTCTTC
CASSGLAGGHSYNEQFF
>TRBJ2-1|many|NA|TRBV30
TGTGCCTGGAGTGTACGGGGTGAGCAGTTCTTC
CAWSVRGEQFF
>TRBJ1-2|many|NA|TRBV11-2
TGTGCCAGCAGCTTAGGACAGACTCCGAACTATGGCTACACCTTC
CASSLGQTPNYGYTF
>TRBJ1-4|NA|NA|TRBV28
TGTGCCAGCAGTTTCCCGACAGCAGGGATCAGAGAAAAACTGTTTTTT
CASSFPTAGIREKLFF
>TRBJ2-1|few|NA|TRBV27
TGTGCCAGCAGTTCTAGTTGGAGTGAGCAGTTCTTC
CASSSSWSEQFF
>TRBJ1-5|NA|NA|TRBV3-1
TGTGCCAGCAGCCAAGTTGCTGGACAGCCCCAGCATTTT
CASSQVAGQPQHF
>TRBJ1-1|many|TRBD1|TRBV5-6
TGTGCCAGCAGCTCAGATCCCGGGACAGGGAATGAAGCTTTCTTT
CASSSDPGTGNEAFF
>TRBJ2-2|many|TRBD1|TRBV2
TGTGCCACCTCAGGGGGCGCGGACACCGGGGAGCTGTTTTTT
CATSGGADTGELFF
>TRBJ2-1|NA|NA|TRBV19
TGTGCCAGCAGTCCGAGAGGGGGGACATACAATGAGCAGTTCTTC
CASSPRGGTYNEQFF
>TRBJ1-2|many|NA|TRBV7-2
TGTGCCAGCACACAGACGCGGTCAGGGGCGCTGGGCTACACCTTC
CASTQTRSGALGYTF
>TRBJ2-7|many|NA|TRBV7-3
TGTGCCAGCAGCCCAAACGCAGGCTACGAGCAGTACTTC
CASSPNAGYEQYF
>TRBJ1-3|NA|NA|TRBV20-1
TGCAGTGCACTCGGGTACTCTGGAAACACCATATATTTT
CSALGYSGNTIYF
>TRBJ2-7|once|NA|TRBV9
TGTGCCAGCAGCGTCTCGGGGCTAGTGGTCTACGAGCAGTACTTC
CASSVSGLVVYEQYF
>TRBJ2-3|few|TRBD2|TRBV20-1
TGCAGTGCTAGTGAATTAGCGGGAGCCACAGATACGCAGTATTTT
CSASELAGATDTQYF
>TRBJ2-7|many|TRBD1|TRBV5-5
TGTGCCAGCAGCTTGGCCCCGACAGGGGGCTCCTACGAGCAGTACTTC
CASSLAPTGGSYEQYF
>TRBJ2-2|many|NA|TRBV5-1
TGCGCCAGCAGCTTGTTGTTGGGCACCGGGGAGCTGTTTTTT
CASSLLLGTGELFF
>TRBJ2-5|many|NA|TRBV18
TGTGCCAGCTCACCCCCCCGGGGCGCGGAGACCCAGTACTTC
CASSPPRGAETQYF
>TRBJ1-5|few|NA|TRBV10-3
TGTGCCATCAGTGACGGTTTAATAACAGTGAGCAATCAGCCCCAGCATTTT
CAISDGLITVSNQPQHF
>TRBJ2-6|NA|NA|TRBV10-2
TGCGCCAGCAGTGGGTTGACAGCCTCTGGGGCCAACGTCCTGACTTTC
CASSGLTASGANVLTF